This T cell receptor (beta chain) was recovered during a study of response to subunit inactivated influenza vaccine. Study results and caveats: There was a suggestion from the authors that each seasonal influenza vaccination recruits few new T cells.

MiXCR, run by TCRdb on the RT-PCR reads, gives a single entry per CDR3 protein. Among about 520,000 distinct CDR3 sequences listed, roughly 9.7% were seen once. Per germline, CDR1 SQVTM and CDR2 ANQGSEA. This CDR3 spans 11 amino acids. V shed 4 bases and J shed 1 base, with 5 bases lying between them. On this clonotype itself: Its antigen is undetermined.

The sequencing used PBMCs from blood, collected around seven weeks after vaccination. This TCR was sampled from a man in his forties or fifties who received an inactivated influenza vaccine. The chain recombines TRBV29-1 with TRBJ2-7; D call uncertain. CDR3 in amino acids: CSVVVSYEQYF. The CDR3 DNA reads as TGCAGCGTTGTAGTATCCTACGAGCAGTACTTC.